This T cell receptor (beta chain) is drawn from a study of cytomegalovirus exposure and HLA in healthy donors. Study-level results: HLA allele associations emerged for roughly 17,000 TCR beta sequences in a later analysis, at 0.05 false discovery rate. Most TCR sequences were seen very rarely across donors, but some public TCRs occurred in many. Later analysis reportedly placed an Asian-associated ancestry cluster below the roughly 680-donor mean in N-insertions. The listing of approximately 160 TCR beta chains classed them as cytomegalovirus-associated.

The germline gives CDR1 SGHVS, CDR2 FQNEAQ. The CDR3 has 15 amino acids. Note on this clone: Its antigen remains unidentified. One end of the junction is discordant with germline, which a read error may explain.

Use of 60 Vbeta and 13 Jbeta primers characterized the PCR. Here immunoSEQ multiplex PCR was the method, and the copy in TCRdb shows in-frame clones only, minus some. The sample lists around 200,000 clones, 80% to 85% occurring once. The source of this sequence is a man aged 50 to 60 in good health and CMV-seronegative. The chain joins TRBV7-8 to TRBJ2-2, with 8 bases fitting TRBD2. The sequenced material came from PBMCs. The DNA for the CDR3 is TGTGCCAGCAGATTAGCGGGACTGAACACCGGGGAGCTGTTTTTT. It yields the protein CASRLAGLNTGELFF.